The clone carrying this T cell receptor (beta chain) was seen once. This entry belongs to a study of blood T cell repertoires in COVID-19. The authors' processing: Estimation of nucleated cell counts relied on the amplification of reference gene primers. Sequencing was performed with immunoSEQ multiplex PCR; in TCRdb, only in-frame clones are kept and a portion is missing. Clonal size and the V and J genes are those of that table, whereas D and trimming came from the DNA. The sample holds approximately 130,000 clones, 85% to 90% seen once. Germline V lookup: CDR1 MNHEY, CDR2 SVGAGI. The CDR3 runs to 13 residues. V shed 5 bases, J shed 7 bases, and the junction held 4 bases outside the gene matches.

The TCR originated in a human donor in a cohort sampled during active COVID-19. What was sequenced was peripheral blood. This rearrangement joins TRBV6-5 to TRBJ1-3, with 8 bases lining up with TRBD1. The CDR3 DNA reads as TGTGCCAGCAGTACAGGGGGTTCGAACACCATATATTTT. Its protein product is CASSTGGSNTIYF.